The entry that follows covers one T cell receptor (beta chain) sequence. This record belongs to a study of CD8 T cells in Susac syndrome. RNA, at roughly 0.45 to 1 ug, was reverse transcribed with random hexamers. Amplification of TCR beta CDR3 was carried out by immunoSEQ multiplex PCR, which covered 54 Vbeta and 13 Jbeta segments. MiXCR was run by TCRdb on the immunoSEQ multiplex PCR reads, yielding one entry per CDR3 protein. In the table there are about 180,000 distinct CDR3 sequences, more than 90% of which are singletons. The ends were cut back, 0 bases at V and 8 bases at J, with 11 bases in the middle. There are 12 residues in the CDR3. Germline V lookup: CDR1 DFQATT, CDR2 SNEGSKA (reference sequence).

The chain uses TRBV20-1 and TRBJ2-7; D call uncertain. Sequencing input: CD4+ T cells from PBMCs. The sequence derives from a human donor with multiple sclerosis. CDR3 sequence reads: CSARDQLPKQYF. The CDR3 region has the DNA TGCAGTGCTAGAGATCAGTTACCTAAGCAGTACTTC.